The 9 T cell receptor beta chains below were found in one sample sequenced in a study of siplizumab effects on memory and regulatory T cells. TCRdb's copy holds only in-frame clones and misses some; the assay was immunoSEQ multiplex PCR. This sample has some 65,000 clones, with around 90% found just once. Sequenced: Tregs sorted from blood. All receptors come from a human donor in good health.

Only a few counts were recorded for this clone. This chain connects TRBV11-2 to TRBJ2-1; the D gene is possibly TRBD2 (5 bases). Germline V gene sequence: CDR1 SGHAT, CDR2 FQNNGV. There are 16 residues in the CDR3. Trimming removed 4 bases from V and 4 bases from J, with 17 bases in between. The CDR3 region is CASSSAGSRVYNEQFF. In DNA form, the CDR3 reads TGTGCCAGCAGCTCCGCGGGCTCGCGGGTGTACAATGAGCAGTTCTTC.

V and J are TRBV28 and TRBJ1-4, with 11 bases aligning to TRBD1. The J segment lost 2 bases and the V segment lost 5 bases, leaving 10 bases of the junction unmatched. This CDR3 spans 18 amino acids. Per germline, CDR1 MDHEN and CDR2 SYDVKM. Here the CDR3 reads CASSPSRTGGSTNEKLFF. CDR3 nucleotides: TGTGCCAGCAGTCCCTCGAGGACAGGGGGCTCGACTAATGAAAAACTGTTTTTT.

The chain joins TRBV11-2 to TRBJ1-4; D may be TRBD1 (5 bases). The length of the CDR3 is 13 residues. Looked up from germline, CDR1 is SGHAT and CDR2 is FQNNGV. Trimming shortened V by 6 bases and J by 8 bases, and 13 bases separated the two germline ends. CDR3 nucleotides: TGTGCCAGCAGGATAACCGGGGGAGAAAAACTGTTTTTT. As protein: CASRITGGEKLFF.

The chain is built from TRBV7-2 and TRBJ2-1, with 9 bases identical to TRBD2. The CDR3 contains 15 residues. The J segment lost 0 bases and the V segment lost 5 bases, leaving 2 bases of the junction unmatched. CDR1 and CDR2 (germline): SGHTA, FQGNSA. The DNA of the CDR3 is TGTGCCAGCAGCCGAGCGGGGGGCTCCTACAATGAGCAGTTCTTC. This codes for CASSRAGGSYNEQFF.

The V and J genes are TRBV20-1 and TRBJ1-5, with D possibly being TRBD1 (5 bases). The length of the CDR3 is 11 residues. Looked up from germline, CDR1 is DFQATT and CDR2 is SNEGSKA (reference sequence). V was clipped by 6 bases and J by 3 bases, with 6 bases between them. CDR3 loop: CSAGTNQPQHF. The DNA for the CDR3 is TGCAGTGCGGGGACCAATCAGCCCCAGCATTTT.

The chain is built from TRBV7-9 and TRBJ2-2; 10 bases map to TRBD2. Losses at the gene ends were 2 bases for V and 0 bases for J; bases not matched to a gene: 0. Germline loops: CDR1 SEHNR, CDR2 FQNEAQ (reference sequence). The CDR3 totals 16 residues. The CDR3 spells CASSLLAGANTGELFF. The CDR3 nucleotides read TGTGCCAGCAGCTTACTAGCGGGAGCGAACACCGGGGAGCTGTTTTTT.

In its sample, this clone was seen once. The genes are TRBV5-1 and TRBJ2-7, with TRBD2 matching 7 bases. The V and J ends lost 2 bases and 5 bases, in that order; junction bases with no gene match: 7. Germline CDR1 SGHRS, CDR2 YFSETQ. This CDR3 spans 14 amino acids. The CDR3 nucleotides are TGCGCCAGCAGCTTTCGGGGGGTTAGAGACGAGCAGTACTTC. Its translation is CASSFRGVRDEQYF. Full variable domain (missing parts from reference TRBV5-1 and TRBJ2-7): KAGVTQTPRYLIKTRGQQVTLSCSPISGHRSVSWYQQTPGQGLQFLFEYFSETQRNKGNFPGRFSGRQFSNSRSEMNVSTLELGDSALYLCASSFRGVRDEQYFGPGTRLTVT.

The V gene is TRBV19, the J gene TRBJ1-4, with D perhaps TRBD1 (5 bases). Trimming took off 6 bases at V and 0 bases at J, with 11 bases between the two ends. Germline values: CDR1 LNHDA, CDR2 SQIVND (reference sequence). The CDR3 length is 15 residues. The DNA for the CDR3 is TGTGCCAGTAGCCCCAGGGCTGCAACTAATGAAAAACTGTTTTTT. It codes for CASSPRAATNEKLFF.

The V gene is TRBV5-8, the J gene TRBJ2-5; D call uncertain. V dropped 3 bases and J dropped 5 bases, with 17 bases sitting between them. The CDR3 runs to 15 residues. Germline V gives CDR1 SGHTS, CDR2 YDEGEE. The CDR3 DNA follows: TGTGCCAGCAGCTCCAGCCGGGTTTTGCGGGAGACCCAGTACTTC. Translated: CASSSSRVLRETQYF.